A single sample gave rise to the 10 T cell receptor beta chains below, sequenced in a study of blood T cell repertoires in COVID-19. This table comes from immunoSEQ multiplex PCR, and its TCRdb copy is limited to in-frame clones, with some not included. Among over 85,000 clones listed, 65% to 90% were seen once. Sequencing was performed on peripheral blood. The receptors derive from a woman of 80 years or more with acute or convalescent COVID-19.

The V call is TRBV3-1 (or the pseudogene TRBV3-2), the J call TRBJ2-1; TRBD1 matches at 9 bases. V gave up 4 bases and J gave up 6 bases; unmatched junction bases: 7. This CDR3 contains 15 residues. Looked up from germline, CDR1 is LGHDT and CDR2 is YNNKEL (reference sequence). The CDR3 reads CASSLDRGWFNEQFF. The CDR3 nucleotides are TGTGCCAGCAGCCTTGACAGGGGGTGGTTCAATGAGCAGTTCTTC.

The gene calls are TRBV18 and TRBJ1-1, with D perhaps TRBD1 (6 bases). The CDR3 sequence is 14 residues long. V gave up 5 bases and J gave up 4 bases, with 14 bases separating them. Germline V gene sequence: CDR1 KGHSH, CDR2 LQKENI. The CDR3 spells CASSEQKGGTEAFF. In DNA, the CDR3 is TGTGCCAGCTCAGAGCAAAAAGGGGGCACTGAAGCTTTCTTT.

The table lists this clone with a few counts. This rearrangement joins TRBV9 to TRBJ2-1; 7 nucleotides align to TRBD1. Germline CDR1 SGDLS, CDR2 YYNGEE. This CDR3 is built from 15 residues. V was pared by 2 bases and J by 5 bases, with 7 bases of the junction left unmatched. CDR3 loop: CASSVQGGFNNEQFF. The CDR3 nucleotides read TGTGCCAGCAGCGTGCAAGGGGGCTTTAACAATGAGCAGTTCTTC.

This chain uses TRBV2 with TRBJ1-1, with D possibly TRBD1 on 6 matching bases. This CDR3 is built from 12 residues. Deletions cut 1 base from V and 8 bases from J, with 8 bases between. The germline CDR1 and CDR2 sequences are SNHLY and FYNNEI. The CDR3 is CASSEGDREAFF. CDR3 DNA sequence: TGTGCCAGCAGTGAAGGTGACAGGGAAGCTTTCTTT.

The V call is TRBV11-3, the J call TRBJ1-6; no firm D call. CDR3 size: 13 residues. The germline V gene encodes CDR1 SGHNT and CDR2 YENEEA. Trimming cost V 1 base and J 13 bases, with 11 bases left between them. CDR3 residues: CASSLGLGRPLHF. The CDR3 bases are TGTGCCAGCAGCTTAGGCCTAGGGAGGCCCCTCCACTTT.

The genes are TRBV5-1 and TRBJ2-5, with 10 bases aligning to TRBD2. Germline V gene sequence: CDR1 SGHRS, CDR2 YFSETQ. CDR3 length: 17 amino acids. V lost 4 bases and J lost 5; bases outside the gene matches: 14. CDR3 coding DNA: TGCGCCAGCAGCCGTGGTTCCAGCGGGGGGGGACTGGAGACCCAGTACTTC. This gives the protein CASSRGSSGGGLETQYF.

The chain uses TRBV3-1 (or the pseudogene TRBV3-2) and TRBJ2-5; TRBD2 aligns across 12 bases. Germline CDR1 reads LGHDT; CDR2 reads YNNKEL (reference sequence). This CDR3 has 15 residues. V lost 6 bases and J lost 5; bases outside the gene matches: 7. CDR3 protein: CASRSLTSGGETQYF. CDR3 DNA sequence: TGTGCCAGCAGATCCTTGACTAGCGGGGGCGAGACCCAGTACTTC.

The J gene is TRBJ2-5, the V gene TRBV24-1, with TRBD1 as a possible D gene (5 bases). The CDR3 has 11 residues. Germline-derived CDR1 and CDR2 are KGHDR and SFDVKD. The ends were cut back, 11 bases at V and 3 bases at J, with 9 bases in the middle. This CDR3 is CAIPGKETQYF. CDR3 coding DNA: TGTGCCATCCCAGGGAAAGAGACCCAGTACTTC.

CDR3 amino acids: CASSFLQGAYEQYF. CDR3 bases: TGTGCCAGCAGCTTCCTACAGGGGGCCTACGAGCAGTACTTC. The chain carries TRBV11-2 and TRBJ2-7, with TRBD1 matching 8 bases. This CDR3 is 14 amino acids long. Per germline, CDR1 SGHAT and CDR2 FQNNGV. J lost 2 bases, V lost 3 bases, and 3 bases had no gene match.

This clone was seen once. This sequence joins TRBV5-1 and TRBJ2-2; tentative D call: TRBD1 (8 bases). From germline, CDR1 is SGHRS and CDR2 YFSETQ. The CDR3 runs 16 residues. Trimming removed 4 bases from V and 1 base from J, with 14 bases in between. The CDR3 DNA reads as TGCGCCAGCAGCAATACAGGGGGGGTGAACACCGGGGAGCTGTTTTTT. It codes for CASSNTGGVNTGELFF.